Presented here are 27 T cell receptor beta chains from one specimen sequenced in a study of T-cell reconstitution after alpha-beta-depleted transplantation in children. TCRbeta library preparation incorporated unique molecular identifiers. MiXCR, applied by TCRdb to the PCR reads, yields one record per CDR3 protein. The sample has about 980,000 distinct CDR3 sequences, about 29% seen once; the top ten hold 25% to 35%. Source: PBMCs, mostly from graft donor cells, taken 360 days after TCRalphabeta/CD19-depleted stem cell transplant. The source is a boy in the first two years of life who had a stem cell transplant for SCID, so the T cells may come from the graft donor.

This clonotype was observed a handful of times. The chain has TRBV29-1 and TRBJ1-1; weak D call: TRBD1 (5 bases). V was shortened by 5 bases and J by 4 bases, with 17 bases between the two germline ends. Germline V gives CDR1 SQVTM, CDR2 ANQGSEA. The CDR3 is 14 amino acids. CDR3 in DNA: TGCAGCGTTTCGCAGGGTGGATATGGCACTGAAGCTTTCTTT. This translates into CSVSQGGYGTEAFF. The full variable domain, completed using reference TRBV29-1 and TRBJ1-1, is SAVISQKPSRDICQRGTSLTIQCQVDSQVTMMFWYRQQPGQSLTLIATANQGSEATYESGFVIDKFPISRPNLTFSTLTVSNMSPEDSSIYLCSVSQGGYGTEAFFGQGTRLTVV.

The chain joins TRBV11-2 to TRBJ1-1; possible D gene TRBD1, 5 bases. The CDR3 runs 13 residues. V was cut by 4 bases and J by 10 bases, with 16 bases left in between. CDR1 is SGHAT, CDR2 FQNNGV, per germline. CDR3 coding DNA: TGTGCCAGCAGCTCGTGGGACGGCTCCATAGCTTTCTTT. Protein sequence: CASSSWDGSIAFF.

This clonotype was observed a few times. The chain employs TRBV7-9 and TRBJ2-3; D is perhaps TRBD1 (6 bases). This CDR3 comprises 17 residues. Deletions cut 5 bases from V and 0 bases from J, with 18 bases between. The V gene's germline CDR1 is SEHNR and CDR2 FQNEAQ (reference sequence). The CDR3 loop is CASSLSIWTESTDTQYF. The CDR3 coding sequence is TGTGCCAGCAGCCTGAGTATCTGGACAGAGAGCACAGATACGCAGTATTTT.

This clonotype was observed a few times. This rearrangement joins TRBV12-3 or TRBV12-4 to TRBJ1-5; 9 nucleotides agree with TRBD1. The CDR3 is 16 amino acids. The V and J ends lost 5 bases and 0 bases, in that order; junction bases with no gene match: 5. The CDR3 DNA sequence: TGTGCCAGCAGTAGGGGACAGGGAGCTAGCAATCAGCCCCAGCATTTT. The encoded protein is CASSRGQGASNQPQHF.

This clonotype was recorded a few times. The chain combines TRBV2 with TRBJ2-7, with 8 bases matching TRBD1. The CDR3 sequence is 15 residues long. Germline values: CDR1 SNHLY, CDR2 FYNNEI. V was clipped by 0 bases and J by 4 bases; unmatched bases: 5. CDR3: CASSEAGTGTYEQYF. CDR3 sequence (DNA): TGTGCCAGCAGTGAAGCAGGGACAGGCACTTACGAGCAGTACTTC.

This rearrangement joins TRBV4-3 to TRBJ2-5; D uncertain. The CDR3 totals 15 residues. V was shortened by 2 bases and J by 2 bases, with 12 bases between the two germline ends. The germline V gene has CDR1 LGHNA and CDR2 YSLEER. CDR3 nucleotides: TGCGCCAGCAGCCAAAGGCAGAATCGGCAAGAGACCCAGTACTTC. This codes for CASSQRQNRQETQYF.

The rearrangement uses TRBV5-1 and TRBJ2-7; unclear D gene. V was trimmed by 0 bases and J by 5 bases, leaving 12 bases between them. The CDR3 is 14 residues long. CDR1 SGHRS and CDR2 YFSETQ come from the germline V gene. CDR3 sequence: CASSLEGSWDEQYF. DNA of the CDR3: TGCGCCAGCAGCTTGGAGGGTTCTTGGGACGAGCAGTACTTC.

This clonotype was found a few times. The genes are TRBV7-8 and TRBJ1-2; unclear D gene. Germline CDR1 reads SGHVS; CDR2 reads FQNEAQ. This CDR3 is built from 13 residues. The V gene lost 3 bases and the J gene lost 6 bases, with 11 bases spanning the gap. CDR3 in DNA: TGTGCCAGCAGCTTTTACCGAGACAATGGCTACACCTTC. Its protein is CASSFYRDNGYTF.

Here the CDR3 reads CATTLKGRNTEAFF. In DNA form, the CDR3 reads TGTGCCACTACTCTGAAGGGTAGGAACACTGAAGCTTTCTTT. The chain combines TRBV7-9 with TRBJ1-1; D unclear. The germline V gene encodes CDR1 SEHNR and CDR2 FQNEAQ (reference sequence). The CDR3 spans 14 residues. Trimming removed 10 bases at V and 1 base at J, with 16 bases between.

The J gene is TRBJ2-7, the V gene TRBV27, with D unresolved. Germline lookup yields CDR1 MNHEY and CDR2 SMNVEV (reference sequence). The CDR3 runs 14 residues. Trimming shortened V by 2 bases and J by 1 base, and 9 bases separated the two germline ends. CDR3 in amino acids: CASSLRRGSYEQYF. The CDR3 DNA reads TGTGCCAGCAGTTTAAGGCGCGGTTCCTACGAGCAGTACTTC.

The chain has TRBV12-3 or TRBV12-4 and TRBJ2-1; the D call may be TRBD1 or TRBD2 (5 bases each). V was shortened by 4 bases and J by 2 bases, with 9 bases between the two germline ends. This CDR3 has 14 residues. The CDR3 region has the DNA TGTGCCAGCAGTTGGGACCGAACCTACAATGAGCAGTTCTTC. Translation gives CASSWDRTYNEQFF.

The chain recombines TRBV20-1 with TRBJ1-2; the match to TRBD1 covers 7 bases. Germline lookup yields CDR1 DFQATT and CDR2 SNEGSKA (reference sequence). This CDR3 region has 15 residues. J was trimmed by 4 bases and V by 4 bases; bases with no gene match: 12. The CDR3 region is CSATPRDRPRYGYTF. DNA for the CDR3: TGCAGTGCTACTCCGCGGGACAGACCACGCTATGGCTACACCTTC.

This clonotype was found a few times. The chain combines TRBV5-6 with TRBJ2-1, with D perhaps TRBD1 or TRBD2 (5 bases each). V was trimmed by 0 bases and J by 4 bases, leaving 17 bases between them. The CDR3 is 17 amino acids. CDR1 and CDR2 from the germline V gene are SGHDT and YYEEEE. The CDR3 DNA sequence: TGTGCCAGCAGCTTGGTAAGCGGTACAGGACCATACAATGAGCAGTTCTTC. This translates into CASSLVSGTGPYNEQFF.

This clonotype has a count of ten or more. This chain links TRBV28 with TRBJ2-1; D unresolved. The V gene lost 3 bases and the J gene lost 11 bases, with 11 bases spanning the gap. Germline CDR1 is MDHEN and CDR2 is SYDVKM. CDR3 length: 12 residues. Here the CDR3 DNA reads TGTGCCAGCAGTTTGAAAGTTCTGAAGCAGTTCTTC. Its protein is CASSLKVLKQFF.

There are a few counts of this clonotype. V and J are TRBV28 and TRBJ1-5; D is uncertain. CDR3 size: 15 residues. CDR1 and CDR2 from the germline V gene are MDHEN and SYDVKM. Between the trimmed V and J ends, which lost 3 bases and 0 bases, there was a span of 9 bases. As DNA, the CDR3 is TGTGCCAGCAGTTTTGGCGGCCCTAGCAATCAGCCCCAGCATTTT. Protein product: CASSFGGPSNQPQHF.

This chain links TRBV7-2 with TRBJ2-1; D gene ambiguous. From germline, CDR1 is SGHTA and CDR2 FQGNSA. The ends were cut back, 3 bases at V and 6 bases at J, with 9 bases in the middle. The CDR3 spans 13 residues. CDR3: CASSLASRNEQFF. As DNA, the CDR3 is TGTGCCAGCAGCTTGGCATCTCGCAATGAGCAGTTCTTC.

This clonotype was detected only a few times. V gene TRBV5-1 combines with J gene TRBJ2-5; TRBD1 agrees at 7 bases. Germline V gene lookup returns CDR1 SGHRS and CDR2 YFSETQ. The CDR3 is made up of 16 amino acids. The J segment lost 5 bases and the V segment lost 0 bases, leaving 10 bases of the junction unmatched. In DNA form, the CDR3 reads TGCGCCAGCAGCTTGGAGGGACAGACCATGGGGGAGACCCAGTACTTC. Amino acid sequence: CASSLEGQTMGETQYF.

This clonotype has a single count. The chain is built from TRBV4-1 and TRBJ2-7; D is ambiguous. CDR1 is MGHRA, CDR2 YSYEKL, per germline. This CDR3 has 18 residues. V was trimmed by 0 bases and J by 6 bases, leaving 24 bases between them. The CDR3, as DNA: TGCGCCAGCAGCCAAGATCGGTGGACGCCCTTTAGATTTCGCGAGCAGTACTTC. It yields the protein CASSQDRWTPFRFREQYF.

The genes are TRBV4-2 and TRBJ2-6; no definite D call. The CDR3 length is 21 residues. The ends were cut back, 2 bases at V and 0 bases at J, with 23 bases in the middle. The germline gives CDR1 LGHNA, CDR2 YNFKEQ. The CDR3 DNA follows: TGTGCCAGCAGCCAATCAAGTCCCTATTTCGCCGCTGACTCTGGGGCCAACGTCCTGACTTTC. The encoded protein is CASSQSSPYFAADSGANVLTF.

The chain has TRBV7-2 and TRBJ1-5, with 8 bases that match TRBD1. Germline V gives CDR1 SGHTA, CDR2 FQGNSA. V was clipped by 5 bases and J by 2 bases; unmatched bases: 5. The CDR3 covers 15 residues. CDR3 in DNA: TGTGCCAGCAGCACAAGACAGGGGCGCAATCAGCCCCAGCATTTT. Encoded protein: CASSTRQGRNQPQHF.

The rearrangement links TRBV4-1 to TRBJ1-2; 9 bases align to TRBD1. V shed 1 base, J shed 3 bases, and the junction held 3 bases outside the gene matches. There are 15 residues in the CDR3. Germline CDR1 and CDR2: MGHRA and YSYEKL. The CDR3 sequence is CASSQGDRDYYGYTF. The CDR3 DNA sequence: TGCGCCAGCAGCCAAGGGGACAGGGATTACTATGGCTACACCTTC.

The chain couples TRBV4-2 to TRBJ2-7; D may correspond to TRBD1 or TRBD2 (5 bases each). The CDR3 is 16 amino acids. V was trimmed by 0 bases and J by 6 bases, leaving 18 bases between them. Germline V CDR1 and CDR2: LGHNA, YNFKEQ. This CDR3 is CASSQERGYSGREQYF. CDR3 coding DNA: TGTGCCAGCAGCCAAGAGAGGGGATACTCGGGCCGCGAGCAGTACTTC.

The V and J genes are TRBV18 and TRBJ2-1; no definite D call. Looked up from germline, CDR1 is KGHSH and CDR2 is LQKENI. The germline V and J ends were trimmed by 2 bases and 10 bases, with 12 bases remaining between them. This CDR3 comprises 13 residues. The CDR3 nucleotides read TGTGCCAGCTCACCAGGTAAAGGCCGGGAGCAGTTCTTC. Translated, it gives CASSPGKGREQFF.

The J gene is TRBJ2-7, the V gene TRBV5-1; 7 bases map to TRBD1. The trim removed 4 bases at V and 6 bases at J, leaving 7 bases unmatched. From germline, CDR1 is SGHRS and CDR2 YFSETQ. The length of the CDR3 is 13 residues. The CDR3 loop is CASSLGNRGEQYF. The CDR3, as DNA: TGCGCCAGCAGCCTGGGGAACAGGGGCGAGCAGTACTTC.

V usage is TRBV3-1 and J usage is TRBJ2-7; TRBD2 is a possible D gene (5 bases). Germline V gene sequence: CDR1 LGHDT, CDR2 YNNKEL (reference sequence). V was shortened by 0 bases and J by 5 bases, with 17 bases between the two germline ends. This CDR3 is 16 amino acids long. As DNA, the CDR3 is TGTGCCAGCAGCCAAGAAACTAGGACCAACCATGACGAGCAGTACTTC. It codes for CASSQETRTNHDEQYF.

This clonotype was counted only a few times. J is TRBJ2-7 and V is TRBV4-1; D not resolved. This CDR3 is built from 13 residues. Trimming cost V 4 bases and J 2 bases, with 9 bases left between them. Germline CDR1 reads MGHRA; CDR2 reads YSYEKL. The CDR3 DNA sequence: TGCGCCAGCAGCCTACAAAGGGCCTACGAGCAGTACTTC. Translating gives CASSLQRAYEQYF.

CDR3 in amino acids: CAISVFPSGGAKETQYF. DNA of the CDR3: TGTGCCATCAGTGTTTTCCCTAGCGGGGGGGCCAAGGAGACCCAGTACTTC. This rearrangement joins TRBV10-3 to TRBJ2-5, with TRBD2 matching 12 bases. The CDR3 extends over 17 amino acids. CDR1 and CDR2 from the germline V gene are ENHRY and SYGVKD. After removal of 4 bases from V and 5 bases from J, the junction contained 11 bases not matched to a gene.